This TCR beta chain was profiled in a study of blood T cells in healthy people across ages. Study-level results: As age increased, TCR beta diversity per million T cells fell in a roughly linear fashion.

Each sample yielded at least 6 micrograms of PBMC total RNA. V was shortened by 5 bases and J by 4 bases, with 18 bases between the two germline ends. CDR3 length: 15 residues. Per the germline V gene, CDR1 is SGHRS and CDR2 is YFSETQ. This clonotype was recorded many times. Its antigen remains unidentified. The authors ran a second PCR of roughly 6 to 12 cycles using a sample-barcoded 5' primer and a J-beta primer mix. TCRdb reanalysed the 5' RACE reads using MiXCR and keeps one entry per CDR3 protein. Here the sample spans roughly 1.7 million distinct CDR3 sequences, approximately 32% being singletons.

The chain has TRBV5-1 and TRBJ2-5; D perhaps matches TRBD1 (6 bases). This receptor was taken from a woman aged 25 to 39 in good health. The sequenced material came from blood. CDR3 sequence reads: CASSQDSGLRETQYF. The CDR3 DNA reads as TGCGCCAGCAGTCAGGACAGTGGGTTACGAGAGACCCAGTACTTC.